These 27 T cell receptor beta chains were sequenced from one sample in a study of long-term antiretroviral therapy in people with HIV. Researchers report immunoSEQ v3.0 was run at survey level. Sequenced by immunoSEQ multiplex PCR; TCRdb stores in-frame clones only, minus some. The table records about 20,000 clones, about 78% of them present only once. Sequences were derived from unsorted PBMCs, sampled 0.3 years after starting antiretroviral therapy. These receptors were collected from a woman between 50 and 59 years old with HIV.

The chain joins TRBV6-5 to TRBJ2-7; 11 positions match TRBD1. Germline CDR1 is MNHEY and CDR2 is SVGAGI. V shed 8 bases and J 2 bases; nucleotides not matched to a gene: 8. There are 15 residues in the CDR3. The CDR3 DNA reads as TGTGCCAGCCGATTAGTGGACAGGGGGCCCTACGAGCAGTACTTC. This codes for CASRLVDRGPYEQYF.

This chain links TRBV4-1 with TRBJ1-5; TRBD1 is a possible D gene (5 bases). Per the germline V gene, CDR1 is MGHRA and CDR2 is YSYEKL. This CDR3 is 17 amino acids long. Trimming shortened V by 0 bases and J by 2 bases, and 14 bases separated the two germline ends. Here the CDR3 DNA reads TGCGCCAGCAGCCAAGAAGGGGCAGGGTGGGGCAATCAGCCCCAGCATTTT. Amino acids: CASSQEGAGWGNQPQHF.

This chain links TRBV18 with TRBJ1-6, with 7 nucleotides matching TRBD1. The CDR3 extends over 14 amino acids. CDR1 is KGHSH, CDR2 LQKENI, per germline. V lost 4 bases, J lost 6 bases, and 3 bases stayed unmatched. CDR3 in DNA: TGTGCCAGCTCACTGACAGGGTCTAATTCACCCCTCCACTTT. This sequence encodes CASSLTGSNSPLHF. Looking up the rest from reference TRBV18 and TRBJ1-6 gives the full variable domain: NAGVMQNPRHLVRRRGQEARLRCSPMKGHSHVYWYRQLPEEGLKFMVYLQKENIIDESGMPKERFSAEFPKEGPSILRIQQVVRGDSAAYFCASSLTGSNSPLHFGNGTRLTVT.

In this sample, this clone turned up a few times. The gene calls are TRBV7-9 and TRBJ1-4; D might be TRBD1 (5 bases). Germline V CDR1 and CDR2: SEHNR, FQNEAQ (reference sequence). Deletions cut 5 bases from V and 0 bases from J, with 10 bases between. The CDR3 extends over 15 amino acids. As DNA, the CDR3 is TGTGCCAGCAGCGCTCCAGGGCCAACTAATGAAAAACTGTTTTTT. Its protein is CASSAPGPTNEKLFF.

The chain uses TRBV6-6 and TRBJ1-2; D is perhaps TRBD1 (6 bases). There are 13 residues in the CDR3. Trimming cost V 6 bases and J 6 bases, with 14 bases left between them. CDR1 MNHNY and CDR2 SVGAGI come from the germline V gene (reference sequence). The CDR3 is CASSPTGNNGYTF. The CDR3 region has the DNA TGTGCCAGCAGCCCAACAGGGAATAATGGCTACACCTTC.

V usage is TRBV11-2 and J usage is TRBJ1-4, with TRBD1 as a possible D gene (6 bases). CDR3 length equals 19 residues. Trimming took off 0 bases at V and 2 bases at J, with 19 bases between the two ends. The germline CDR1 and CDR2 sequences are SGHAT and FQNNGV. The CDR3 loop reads CASSLENLGGGRTNEKLFF. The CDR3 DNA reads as TGTGCCAGCAGCTTAGAGAACCTGGGGGGCGGTAGGACTAATGAAAAACTGTTTTTT.

The CDR3 DNA is TGTGCCAGCAGTTACGGCACCGGGGAGCTGTTTTTT. This sequence encodes CASSYGTGELFF. The rearrangement joins TRBV6-5 to TRBJ2-2; D is uncertain. The V and J ends lost 2 bases and 4 bases respectively, with 2 bases between them. The CDR3 sequence is 12 residues long. Looked up from germline, CDR1 is MNHEY and CDR2 is SVGAGI.

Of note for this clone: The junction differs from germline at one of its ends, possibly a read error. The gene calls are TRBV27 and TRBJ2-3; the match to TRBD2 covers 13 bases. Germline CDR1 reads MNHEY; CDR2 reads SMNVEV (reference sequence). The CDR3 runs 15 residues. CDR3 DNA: TGTGCCAGCTGTACTAGCGGGGGGGTCACATATACGCAGTATTTT. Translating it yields CASCTSGGVTYTQYF.

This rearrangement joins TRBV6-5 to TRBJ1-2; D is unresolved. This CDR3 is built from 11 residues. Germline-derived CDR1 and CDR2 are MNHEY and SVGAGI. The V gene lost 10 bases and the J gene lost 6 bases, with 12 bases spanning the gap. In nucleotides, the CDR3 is TGTGCCACCGGCCGTATCGATGGCTACACCTTC. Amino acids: CATGRIDGYTF.

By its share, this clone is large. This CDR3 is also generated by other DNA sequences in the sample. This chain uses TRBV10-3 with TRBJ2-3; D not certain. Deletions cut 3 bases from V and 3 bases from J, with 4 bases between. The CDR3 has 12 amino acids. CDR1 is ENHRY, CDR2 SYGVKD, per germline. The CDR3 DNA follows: TGTGCCATCAGTGAACTAACAGATACGCAGTATTTT. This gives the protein CAISELTDTQYF.

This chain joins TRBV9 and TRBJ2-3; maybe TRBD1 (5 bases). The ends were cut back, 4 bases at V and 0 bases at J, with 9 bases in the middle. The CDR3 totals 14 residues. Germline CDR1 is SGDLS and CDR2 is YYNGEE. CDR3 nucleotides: TGTGCCAGCAGCCTAGGGGCCAGCACAGATACGCAGTATTTT. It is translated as CASSLGASTDTQYF. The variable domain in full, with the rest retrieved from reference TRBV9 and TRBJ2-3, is DSGVTQTPKHLITATGQRVTLRCSPRSGDLSVYWYQQSLDQGLQFLIQYYNGEERAKGNILERFSAQQFPDLHSELNLSSLELGDSALYFCASSLGASTDTQYFGPGTRLTVL.

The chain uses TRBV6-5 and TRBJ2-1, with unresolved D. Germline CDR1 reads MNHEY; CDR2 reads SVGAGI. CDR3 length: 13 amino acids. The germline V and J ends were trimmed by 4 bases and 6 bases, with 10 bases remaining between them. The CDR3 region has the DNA TGTGCCAGCAGTTCCTTCCCCATCAATGAGCAGTTCTTC. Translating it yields CASSSFPINEQFF.

The CDR3 reads CASSTREKTYEQYF. Written as DNA, the CDR3 is TGTGCCAGCAGTACCCGGGAGAAAACCTACGAGCAGTACTTC. The V gene is TRBV7-9, the J gene TRBJ2-7, with a weak D call TRBD2 (6 bases). CDR1 is SEHNR and CDR2 is FQNEAQ in the germline V gene (reference sequence). V lost 6 bases to trimming and J lost 2 bases, with 14 bases between them. The CDR3 contains 14 residues.

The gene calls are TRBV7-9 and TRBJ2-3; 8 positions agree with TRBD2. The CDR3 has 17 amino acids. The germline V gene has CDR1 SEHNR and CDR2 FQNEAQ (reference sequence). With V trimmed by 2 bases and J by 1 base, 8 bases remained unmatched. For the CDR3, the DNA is TGTGCCAGCAGCTTAAAAGTCCGGGGGGGCCGCACAGATACGCAGTATTTT. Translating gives CASSLKVRGGRTDTQYF.

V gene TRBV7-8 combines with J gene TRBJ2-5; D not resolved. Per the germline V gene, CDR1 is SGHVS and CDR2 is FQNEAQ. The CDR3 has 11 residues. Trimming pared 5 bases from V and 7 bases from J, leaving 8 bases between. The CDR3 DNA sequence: TGTGCCAGCAGCGCAAGCGTGACCCAGTACTTC. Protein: CASSASVTQYF.

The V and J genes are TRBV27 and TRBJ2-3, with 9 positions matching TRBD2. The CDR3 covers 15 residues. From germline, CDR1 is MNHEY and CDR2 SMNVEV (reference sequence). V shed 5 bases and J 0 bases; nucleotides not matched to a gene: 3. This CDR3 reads CASSKGLASTDTQYF. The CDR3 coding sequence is TGTGCCAGCAGTAAGGGACTAGCTAGCACAGATACGCAGTATTTT.

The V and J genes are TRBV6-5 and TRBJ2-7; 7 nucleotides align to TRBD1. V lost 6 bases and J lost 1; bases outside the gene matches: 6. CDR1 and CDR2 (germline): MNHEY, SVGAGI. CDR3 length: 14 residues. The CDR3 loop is CASSPGQSSYEQYF. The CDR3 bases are TGTGCCAGCAGCCCGGGACAGAGTTCCTACGAGCAGTACTTC.

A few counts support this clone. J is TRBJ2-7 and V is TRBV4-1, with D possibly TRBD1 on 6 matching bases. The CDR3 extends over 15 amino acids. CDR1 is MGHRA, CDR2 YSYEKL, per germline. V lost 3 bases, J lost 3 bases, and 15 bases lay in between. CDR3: CASSQMPGTLYEQYF. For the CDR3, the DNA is TGCGCCAGCAGCCAGATGCCCGGGACACTCTACGAGCAGTACTTC.

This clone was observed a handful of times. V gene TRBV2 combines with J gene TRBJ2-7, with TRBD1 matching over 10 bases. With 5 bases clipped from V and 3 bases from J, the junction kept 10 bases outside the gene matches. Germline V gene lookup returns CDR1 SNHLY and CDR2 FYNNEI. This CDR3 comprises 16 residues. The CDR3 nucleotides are TGTGCCAGCAGTCAAATTGGGACAGGGGTTAGCTACGAGCAGTACTTC. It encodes CASSQIGTGVSYEQYF.

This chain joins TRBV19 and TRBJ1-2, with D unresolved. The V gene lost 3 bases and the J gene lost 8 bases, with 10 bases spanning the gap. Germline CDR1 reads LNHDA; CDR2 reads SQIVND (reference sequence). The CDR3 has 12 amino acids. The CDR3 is CASSINGLGYTF. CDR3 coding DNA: TGTGCCAGTAGTATCAACGGGTTGGGCTACACCTTC. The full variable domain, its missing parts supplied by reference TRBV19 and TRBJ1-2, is DGGITQSPKYLFRKEGQNVTLSCEQNLNHDAMYWYRQDPGQGLRLIYYSQIVNDFQKGDIAEGYSVSREKKESFPLTVTSAQKNPTAFYLCASSINGLGYTFGSGTRLTVV.

CDR3 in DNA: TGTGCCAGTAGAACCCTAGGGGCTGAAGCTTTCTTT. It is translated as CASRTLGAEAFF. The rearrangement joins TRBV19 to TRBJ1-1; TRBD1 is a possible D gene (5 bases). Trimming stripped 6 bases from V and 6 bases from J, with 11 bases between. The CDR3 spans 12 residues. Germline-derived CDR1 and CDR2 are LNHDA and SQIVND (reference sequence).

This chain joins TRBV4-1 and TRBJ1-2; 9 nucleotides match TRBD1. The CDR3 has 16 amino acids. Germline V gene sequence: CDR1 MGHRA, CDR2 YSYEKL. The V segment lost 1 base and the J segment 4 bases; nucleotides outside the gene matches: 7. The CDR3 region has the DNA TGCGCCAGCAGCCAAGTCGTCGGGACAGGGCCCTATGGCTACACCTTC. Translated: CASSQVVGTGPYGYTF.

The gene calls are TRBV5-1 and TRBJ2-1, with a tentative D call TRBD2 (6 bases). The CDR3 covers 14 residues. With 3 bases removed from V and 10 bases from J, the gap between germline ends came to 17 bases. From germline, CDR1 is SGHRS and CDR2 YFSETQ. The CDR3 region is CASSSRLVGKEQFF. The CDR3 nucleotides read TGCGCCAGCAGCTCAAGACTAGTCGGTAAAGAGCAGTTCTTC.

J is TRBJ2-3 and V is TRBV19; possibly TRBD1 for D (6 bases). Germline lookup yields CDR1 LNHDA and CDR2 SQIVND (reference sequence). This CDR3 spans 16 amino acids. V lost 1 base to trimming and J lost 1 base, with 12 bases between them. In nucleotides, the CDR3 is TGTGCCAGTAGTATAGCTAACAGGGTTGGCACAGATACGCAGTATTTT. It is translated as CASSIANRVGTDTQYF.

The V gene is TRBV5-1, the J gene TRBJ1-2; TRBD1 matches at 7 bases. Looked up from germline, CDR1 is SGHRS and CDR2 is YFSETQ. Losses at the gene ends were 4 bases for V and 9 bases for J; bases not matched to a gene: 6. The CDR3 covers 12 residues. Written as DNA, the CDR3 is TGCGCCAGCAGCCATGGGACAGCGAGCTACACCTTC. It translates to CASSHGTASYTF.

This CDR3 reads CSASIKKTQYF. The CDR3 region has the DNA TGCAGTGCTAGTATTAAAAAGACCCAGTACTTC. The chain couples TRBV20-1 to TRBJ2-5; D remains unclear. The V end was cut by 3 bases, the J end by 6 bases, with 8 bases between. This CDR3 comprises 11 residues. The germline CDR1 and CDR2 sequences are DFQATT and SNEGSKA (reference sequence).

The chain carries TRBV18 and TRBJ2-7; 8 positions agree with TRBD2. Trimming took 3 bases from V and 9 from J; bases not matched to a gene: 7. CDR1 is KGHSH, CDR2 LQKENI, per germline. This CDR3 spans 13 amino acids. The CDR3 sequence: CASSPGLGGGQYV. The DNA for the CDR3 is TGTGCCAGCTCACCGGGACTAGGGGGAGGGCAGTACGTC.